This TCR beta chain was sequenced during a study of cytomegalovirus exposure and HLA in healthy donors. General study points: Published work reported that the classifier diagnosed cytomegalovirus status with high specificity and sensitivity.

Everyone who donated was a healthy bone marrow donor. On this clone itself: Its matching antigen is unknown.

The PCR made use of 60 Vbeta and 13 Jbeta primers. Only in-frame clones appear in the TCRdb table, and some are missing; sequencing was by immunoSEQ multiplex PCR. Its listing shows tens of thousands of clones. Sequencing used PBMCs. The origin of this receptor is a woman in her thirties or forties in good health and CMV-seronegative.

The CDR3 reads CASRLDSGTDQPQHF. In DNA, the CDR3 is TGTGCAAGTCGCTTAGATTCTGGGACTGATCAGCCCCAGCATTTT. The rearrangement joins TRBV12-2 to TRBJ1-5. TRBV12-2 is a documented pseudogene. This CDR3 is 15 amino acids long.